These T cell receptor beta chains were read from a single sample in a study of a mutant IDH1 vaccine in newly diagnosed glioma. Assay: immunoSEQ multiplex PCR; the TCRdb copy retains only in-frame clones and omits some. The sample records 45,000 to 55,000 clones, about four fifths being singletons. Their antigens remain unidentified. The specimen comprised PBMCs, sampled from a glioma patient whose treatment included an IDH1 peptide vaccine. The receptors derive from a woman in her twenties or thirties with glioma. Some clones in this sample may be carry-over from other donors' samples. Both conserved end residues are part of each CDR3. D genes are given only for firm matches. Only part of the rows carry a size: once, few, many, or a class if the clone is expanded.

D	J	V	size	CDR3	DNA
-	TRBJ1-2	TRBV2	few	CASSKGGSYGYTF	TGTGCCAGCAGCAAGGGGGGTTCCTATGGCTACACCTTC
-	TRBJ1-2	TRBV29-1	-	CSARGGQNYGYTF	TGCAGCGCCCGAGGTGGGCAGAACTATGGCTACACCTTC
-	TRBJ1-4	TRBV6-5	-	CASRMTSGYDEKLFF	TGTGCCAGCAGAATGACTTCCGGCTATGATGAAAAACTGTTTTTT
-	TRBJ2-2	TRBV6-5	once	CASSPGLPGELFF	TGTGCCAGCAGTCCCGGGTTACCCGGGGAGCTGTTTTTT
TRBD1	TRBJ2-7	TRBV29-1	-	CSVSQGAGEQYF	TGCAGCGTTTCACAGGGGGCGGGAGAGCAGTACTTC
-	TRBJ1-1	TRBV7-8	-	CASSTGRNTEAFF	TGTGCCAGCAGCACCGGCCGGAACACTGAAGCTTTCTTT
TRBD2	TRBJ2-1	TRBV27	-	CASCAGVYNEQFF	TGTGCCAGCTGTGCGGGAGTTTACAATGAGCAGTTCTTC
-	TRBJ2-3	TRBV7-6	-	CASSLSSKKIGTDTQYF	TGTGCCAGCAGCTTGTCTAGCAAGAAAATTGGGACAGATACGCAGTATTTT
TRBD1	TRBJ2-7	TRBV30	-	CAWGTGEDEQYF	TGTGCCTGGGGGACAGGGGAAGACGAGCAGTACTTC
-	TRBJ2-7	TRBV5-4	-	CASSLGGLASEQYF	TGTGCCAGCAGCCTGGGGGGGCTAGCGAGCGAGCAGTACTTC
-	TRBJ2-3	TRBV10-3	few	CASSNGGDTQYF	TGTGCCTCATCGAACGGGGGAGATACGCAGTATTTT
TRBD1	TRBJ1-1	TRBV27	-	CASSTRQGRITEAFF	TGTGCCAGCAGTACGCGACAGGGAAGGATCACTGAAGCTTTCTTT
TRBD1	TRBJ1-5	TRBV7-8	-	CASSPPLRDRNQPQHF	TGTGCCAGCAGCCCTCCACTCCGGGACAGAAATCAGCCCCAGCATTTT
TRBD2	TRBJ2-3	TRBV5-1	-	CASSPARGEADTQYF	TGCGCCAGCAGCCCAGCCCGGGGGGAGGCAGATACGCAGTATTTT
-	TRBJ2-7	TRBV6-1	once	CASSDVGGLYEQYF	TGTGCCAGCAGTGATGTCGGCGGCCTCTACGAGCAGTACTTC
TRBD2	TRBJ2-5	TRBV7-9	-	CASSTGTSPYQETQYF	TGTGCCAGCAGCACGGGGACTAGCCCCTACCAAGAGACCCAGTACTTC
TRBD1	TRBJ2-3	TRBV7-6	-	CASSLGTGGGDTQYF	TGTGCCAGCAGCCTCGGGACAGGGGGAGGAGATACGCAGTATTTT
TRBD1	TRBJ2-7	TRBV27	-	CASSFRQGSGSYEQYF	TGTGCCAGCAGTTTCCGACAGGGGTCGGGTTCCTACGAGCAGTACTTC
TRBD2	TRBJ2-7	TRBV2	-	CASSVSASGSTYEQYF	TGTGCCAGCAGTGTAAGCGCTAGCGGGAGTACCTACGAGCAGTACTTC
-	TRBJ1-2	TRBV10-3	-	CAIRAETPYGYTF	TGTGCCATCCGGGCAGAAACTCCCTATGGCTACACCTTC
-	TRBJ1-2	TRBV6-1	-	CASIRGSTGYTF	TGTGCCAGCATCCGGGGGTCCACTGGCTACACCTTC
-	TRBJ2-3	TRBV19	-	CASSSQMGDTQYF	TGTGCCAGTAGTTCCCAGATGGGTGATACGCAGTATTTT
-	TRBJ2-3	TRBV4-1	-	CASSPGGAKDTQYF	TGCGCCAGCAGCCCGGGGGGCGCGAAAGATACGCAGTATTTT
-	TRBJ2-7	TRBV7-8	-	CATAPTWNYYEQYF	TGTGCCACCGCTCCGACGTGGAATTACTACGAGCAGTACTTC
TRBD1	TRBJ2-1	TRBV12-5	-	CASAQGEYNEQFF	TGTGCTAGTGCTCAGGGGGAATACAATGAGCAGTTCTTC